The rows below give T cell receptor beta chains drawn from one sample of a study of naive and memory T cell subsets. MiXCR, run by TCRdb on the UMI-ligation and nested PCR reads, gives a single entry per CDR3 protein. Of some 110,000 distinct CDR3 sequences listed, around 15% are singletons. The sequencing sample was made of naive CD8+ T cells from blood. The receptors were gathered from a human donor in good health. CDR3s include the opening cysteine and the closing phenylalanine or tryptophan. A D gene is named only where the DNA matches it firmly. Where a row states a size, it is once, few, many or the class of an expanded clone; other rows omit it.

d_gene | j_gene | abundance | v_gene | CDR3aa | CDR3nt
. | TRBJ2-2 | many | TRBV28 | CASSLRQTVRTGELFF | TGTGCCAGCAGTTTACGACAGACCGTGAGAACCGGGGAGCTGTTTTTT
. | TRBJ1-2 | few | TRBV2 | CASSDRWRVRHYGYTF | TGTGCCAGCAGTGATAGGTGGCGGGTCCGGCACTATGGCTACACCTTC
TRBD2 | TRBJ2-3 | . | TRBV20-1 | CSARLAGPTDTQYF | TGCAGTGCCAGGCTAGCGGGACCTACAGATACGCAGTATTTT
TRBD1 | TRBJ2-7 | many | TRBV6-2/TRBV6-3 | CASRGQGQSEQYF | TGTGCCAGCAGGGGACAGGGGCAAAGCGAGCAGTACTTC
TRBD2 | TRBJ2-7 | . | TRBV2 | CASSEYTSGAYEQYF | TGTGCCAGCAGTGAGTACACTAGCGGGGCCTACGAGCAGTACTTC
. | TRBJ2-1 | many | TRBV4-3 | CASSQDSSYNEQFF | TGCGCCAGCAGCCAGGATAGCTCCTACAATGAGCAGTTCTTC
. | TRBJ2-3 | few | TRBV30 | CAWSWTVTDTQYF | TGTGCCTGGAGTTGGACAGTCACAGATACGCAGTATTTT
TRBD2 | TRBJ2-3 | . | TRBV6-2/TRBV6-3 | CASTRLAGAGTDTQYF | TGTGCCAGTACAAGACTAGCGGGTGCCGGCACAGATACGCAGTATTTT
. | TRBJ1-1 | . | TRBV12-3/TRBV12-4 | CASSFSGALNTEAFF | TGTGCCAGCAGTTTTTCAGGGGCCCTAAACACTGAAGCTTTCTTT
. | TRBJ2-6 | many | TRBV4-3 | CASSQDEVLSGANVLTF | TGCGCCAGCAGCCAAGATGAGGTTTTGTCTGGGGCCAACGTCCTGACTTTC
. | TRBJ2-7 | few | TRBV12-3/TRBV12-4 | CASSFGGLTYEQYF | TGTGCCAGCAGTTTCGGGGGATTAACCTACGAGCAGTACTTC
TRBD2 | TRBJ2-3 | few | TRBV4-3 | CASSQELGWSRETLAGVPDTQYF | TGCGCCAGCAGCCAAGAATTAGGTTGGTCAAGAGAGACCCTAGCGGGAGTTCCAGATACGCAGTATTTT
TRBD2 | TRBJ2-3 | few | TRBV15 | CATSRDREGDTQYF | TGTGCCACCAGCAGAGATCGGGAGGGAGATACGCAGTATTTT
TRBD1 | TRBJ2-1 | . | TRBV7-9 | CASSLIKGAYEQFF | TGTGCCAGCAGCTTAATCAAGGGGGCCTATGAGCAGTTCTTC
. | TRBJ1-1 | . | TRBV7-9 | CASSLEGQNTEAFF | TGTGCCAGCAGCTTAGAGGGACAGAACACTGAAGCTTTCTTT
. | TRBJ2-5 | . | TRBV2 | CASSAGQPQETQYF | TGTGCCAGCAGCGCCGGACAGCCCCAAGAGACCCAGTACTTC
TRBD2 | TRBJ2-2 | few | TRBV29-1 | CSVVLTSGGPPPGELFF | TGCAGCGTTGTCCTGACTAGCGGGGGGCCTCCACCTGGGGAGCTGTTTTTT
. | TRBJ2-1 | . | TRBV5-1 | CASGARGPSRNEQFF | TGCGCCAGCGGCGCCCGAGGCCCTTCTCGCAATGAGCAGTTCTTC
. | TRBJ1-1 | few | TRBV6-2/TRBV6-3 | CASSYSILELNTEAFF | TGTGCCAGCAGTTACTCGATACTTGAGCTAAACACTGAAGCTTTCTTT
. | TRBJ2-5 | . | TRBV5-1 | CASSLFGGEENQYF | TGCGCCAGCAGCTTGTTCGGGGGAGAAGAGAACCAGTACTTC
TRBD1 | TRBJ2-5 | . | TRBV29-1 | CSAHGQGVTEETQYF | TGCAGCGCCCATGGGCAGGGGGTGACCGAAGAGACCCAGTACTTC
TRBD1 | TRBJ2-5 | few | TRBV27 | CASSQGGTGRGGQYF | TGTGCCAGCAGCCAAGGGGGGACAGGGAGAGGAGGCCAGTACTTC
TRBD2 | TRBJ2-7 | few | TRBV28 | CASSLWAGGRSYEQYF | TGTGCCAGCAGTTTATGGGCGGGAGGCCGCTCCTACGAGCAGTACTTC
TRBD1 | TRBJ2-2 | . | TRBV12-3/TRBV12-4 | CASSRQGPYTGKLFF | TGTGCCAGCAGCCGACAGGGGCCTTACACCGGGAAGCTGTTTTTT
. | TRBJ2-5 | . | TRBV7-9 | CASSLSTGVQETQYF | TGTGCCAGCAGCCTATCCACGGGGGTACAAGAGACCCAGTACTTC
. | TRBJ1-2 | . | TRBV9 | CASSVGGGANYGYTF | TGTGCCAGCAGCGTAGGGGGGGGCGCGAACTATGGCTACACCTTC
. | TRBJ2-1 | few | TRBV20-1 | CSARDYSTAAHEQFF | TGCAGTGCTAGAGATTATTCGACCGCGGCCCATGAGCAGTTCTTC
. | TRBJ1-5 | many | TRBV10-3 | CAISESGAATGRDDSNQPQHF | TGTGCCATCAGTGAGTCTGGGGCCGCCACGGGCAGGGACGATAGCAATCAGCCCCAGCATTTT
TRBD1 | TRBJ2-7 | few | TRBV2 | CASSDEGQGAYEQYF | TGTGCCAGCAGTGACGAGGGACAGGGGGCCTACGAGCAGTACTTC
TRBD1 | TRBJ2-6 | . | TRBV6-2/TRBV6-3 | CASSFVWGQGSGANVLTF | TGTGCCAGCAGTTTTGTATGGGGACAGGGCTCTGGGGCCAACGTCCTGACTTTC
TRBD1 | TRBJ2-7 | . | TRBV2 | CASMGQGRSYEQYF | TGTGCCAGCATGGGACAGGGGCGATCCTACGAGCAGTACTTC
. | TRBJ2-3 | many | TRBV7-2 | CASSLNWYNLDTQYF | TGTGCCAGCAGCTTAAATTGGTATAATTTGGATACGCAGTATTTT
TRBD1 | TRBJ2-7 | few | TRBV4-3 | CASSQADRDSYEQYF | TGCGCCAGCAGCCAAGCCGACAGGGACTCCTACGAGCAGTACTTC
. | TRBJ2-3 | many | TRBV21-1 | CASSKGGEDTQYF | TGTGCCAGCAGCAAAGGGGGAGAAGATACGCAGTATTTT
. | TRBJ2-3 | . | TRBV4-3 | CASSQEGTSTDTQYF | TGCGCCAGCAGCCAAGAGGGGACTAGCACAGATACGCAGTATTTT